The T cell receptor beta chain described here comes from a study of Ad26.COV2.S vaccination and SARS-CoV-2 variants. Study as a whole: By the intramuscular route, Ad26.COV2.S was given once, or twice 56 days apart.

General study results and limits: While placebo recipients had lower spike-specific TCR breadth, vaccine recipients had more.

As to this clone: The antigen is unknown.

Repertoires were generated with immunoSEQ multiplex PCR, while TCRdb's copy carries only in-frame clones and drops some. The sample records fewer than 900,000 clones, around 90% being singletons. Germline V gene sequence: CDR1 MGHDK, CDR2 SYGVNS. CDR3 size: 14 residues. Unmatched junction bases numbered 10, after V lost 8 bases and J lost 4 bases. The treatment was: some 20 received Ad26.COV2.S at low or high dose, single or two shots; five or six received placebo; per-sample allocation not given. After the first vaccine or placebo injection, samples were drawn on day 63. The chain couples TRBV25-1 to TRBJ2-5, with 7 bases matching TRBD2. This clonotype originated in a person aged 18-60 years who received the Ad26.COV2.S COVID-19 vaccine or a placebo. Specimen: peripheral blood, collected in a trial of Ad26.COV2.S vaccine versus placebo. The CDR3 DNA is TGTGCCAGCGGTAGAGCGGGACCGGGAGAGACCCAGTACTTC. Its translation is CASGRAGPGETQYF.